Shown below are 28 T cell receptor beta chains from a single sample sequenced in a study of blood T cells in healthy people across ages. A J-beta primer mix and a sample-barcoded 5' primer were used in a second PCR of roughly 7 to 12 cycles. Using its own MiXCR run on the 5' RACE reads, TCRdb lists one record per CDR3 protein. The repertoire holds roughly 1.5 million distinct CDR3 sequences, with about 45% as singletons. Input material: blood. Source of these receptors: a woman younger than 35 in good health.

This chain uses TRBV27 with TRBJ2-7; 10 bases align to TRBD1. The CDR3 sequence is 12 residues long. With V trimmed by 7 bases and J by 6 bases, 3 bases remained unmatched. Germline-derived CDR1 and CDR2 are MNHEY and SMNVEV (reference sequence). In DNA form, the CDR3 reads TGTGCCAGCATGGGACAGGGGTGCGAGCAGTACTTC. Its protein is CASMGQGCEQYF.

A note on this clonotype: A read error may produce the germline difference seen at one junction end. DNA of the CDR3: TGTGCCTGCAGGGGACAGGGGTTCGAGACCCAGTACTTC. Amino acid sequence: CACRGQGFETQYF. The chain couples TRBV5-5 to TRBJ2-5, with TRBD1 matching 10 bases. In germline, CDR1 is SGHKS, CDR2 YYEKEE (reference sequence). The CDR3 consists of 13 residues.

This clonotype was recorded a few times. The chain couples TRBV6-2 or TRBV6-3 to TRBJ1-1; D gene uncertain. This CDR3 is built from 12 residues. Trimming took off 6 bases at V and 3 bases at J, with 8 bases between the two ends. Germline CDR1 reads MNHEY; CDR2 reads SVGEGT. The CDR3 is CASRSEYTEAFF. CDR3 nucleotide sequence: TGTGCCAGCAGGTCCGAGTACACTGAAGCTTTCTTT.

The V and J genes are TRBV20-1 and TRBJ1-2; D not resolved. The CDR3 consists of 12 residues. The V end lost 2 bases, the J end lost 0 bases, and 4 bases lay between the germline ends. The germline gives CDR1 DFQATT, CDR2 SNEGSKA (reference sequence). CDR3 protein: CSARSANYGYTF. CDR3 DNA: TGCAGTGCTAGATCCGCTAACTATGGCTACACCTTC.

This clonotype was seen only a few times. This chain joins TRBV6-1 and TRBJ2-1, with D hard to call. Trimming pared 4 bases from V and 0 bases from J, leaving 4 bases between. CDR1 is MNHNS and CDR2 is SASEGT in the germline V gene. The CDR3 runs to 13 residues. The CDR3 region has the DNA TGTGCCAGCAGTGTTCCCTCCTACAATGAGCAGTTCTTC. It yields the protein CASSVPSYNEQFF.

This clonotype was observed at least ten times. The J gene is TRBJ1-1, the V gene TRBV29-1; D is perhaps TRBD1 (5 bases). V lost 4 bases and J lost 0, with 12 bases in between. This CDR3 region has 14 residues. Looked up from germline, CDR1 is SQVTM and CDR2 is ANQGSEA. This chain's CDR3 is CSVVPGLMNTEAFF. Here the CDR3 DNA reads TGCAGCGTTGTCCCGGGACTCATGAACACTGAAGCTTTCTTT.

For this clonotype: The CDR3 does not close with the conserved phenylalanine or tryptophan, likely indicating a read error. The J gene is TRBJ2-1, the V gene TRBV29-1, with D possibly being TRBD2 (5 bases). This CDR3 region has 13 residues. From germline, CDR1 is SQVTM and CDR2 ANQGSEA. With 6 bases removed from V and 0 bases from J, the gap between germline ends came to 9 bases. CDR3 amino acids: CSVKGSSYNEQFL. For the CDR3, the DNA is TGCAGCGTCAAAGGGAGCTCCTACAATGAGCAGTTCTTA.

The V call is TRBV20-1, the J call TRBJ2-1, with 12 bases fitting TRBD2. Germline V lookup: CDR1 DFQATT, CDR2 SNEGSKA (reference sequence). The CDR3 runs 16 residues. V lost 1 base, J lost 2 bases, and 3 bases stayed unmatched. The CDR3, as DNA: TGCAGTGCTAGAGTGCGACTAGCGGGAGCCTACAATGAGCAGTTCTTC. Residues: CSARVRLAGAYNEQFF.

The chain is built from TRBV18 and TRBJ1-2, with TRBD1 matching 10 bases. The CDR3 covers 15 residues. V shed 5 bases and J 5 bases; nucleotides not matched to a gene: 8. CDR1 is KGHSH, CDR2 LQKENI, per germline. CDR3 residues: CASSLNPGQGYGYTF. CDR3 nucleotides: TGTGCCAGCTCATTGAATCCGGGACAGGGGTATGGCTACACCTTC.

The chain has TRBV12-3 or TRBV12-4 and TRBJ2-4; 10 bases are shared with TRBD2. The CDR3 contains 21 residues. Trimming took 6 bases from V and 0 from J; bases not matched to a gene: 20. DNA for the CDR3: TGTGCCAGCAGCCAGCCGACTAGCGGGCGCGTAGCCTCCTTAGCCAAAAACATTCAGTACTTC. It codes for CASSQPTSGRVASLAKNIQYF.

This clonotype was counted a few times. The chain uses TRBV7-2 and TRBJ2-3, with a weak D call TRBD2 (5 bases). Germline V gives CDR1 SGHTA, CDR2 FQGNSA. V shed 5 bases and J shed 0 bases, with 15 bases lying between them. The CDR3 loop spans 16 amino acids. This CDR3 reads CASSPFPSFSTDTQYF. The DNA of the CDR3 is TGTGCCAGCAGCCCCTTTCCTAGCTTTAGCACAGATACGCAGTATTTT.

For this clonotype: One end of the junction fails to match germline, which may point to a read error. The genes are TRBV12-3 or TRBV12-4 and TRBJ2-5; 10 bases agree with TRBD2. The J call may be mistaken, given a closer DNA end match to TRBJ2-1. The CDR3 has 15 residues. The DNA of the CDR3 is TGTGCCAGCAGTCTAGCGGGGGTGTACCAAGAGACCCAGTTCTTC. Protein: CASSLAGVYQETQFF.

V and J are TRBV28 and TRBJ2-3; D might be TRBD2 (5 bases). Trimming shortened V by 7 bases and J by 4 bases, and 21 bases separated the two germline ends. The germline V gene has CDR1 MDHEN and CDR2 SYDVKM. This CDR3 is built from 16 residues. The CDR3, as DNA: TGTGCCAGCACCCCCCCAGAGCTGGGTAGCGCAGATACGCAGTATTTT. Its translation: CASTPPELGSADTQYF.

This clonotype was seen only a few times. The V gene is TRBV5-1, the J gene TRBJ2-1; 9 nucleotides align to TRBD1. Unmatched junction bases numbered 9, after V lost 7 bases and J lost 7 bases. Germline V lookup: CDR1 SGHRS, CDR2 YFSETQ. CDR3 length: 14 amino acids. CDR3 region: CASSRTGAGNEQFF. For the CDR3, the DNA is TGCGCCAGCTCTAGGACAGGGGCAGGGAATGAGCAGTTCTTC.

A few counts support this clonotype. J is TRBJ2-5 and V is TRBV9; the D gene could be TRBD1 or TRBD2 (6 bases each). The V gene's germline CDR1 is SGDLS and CDR2 YYNGEE. The length of the CDR3 is 16 residues. Between the trimmed V and J ends, which lost 0 bases and 0 bases, there was a span of 12 bases. The CDR3 reads CASSVGGASYQETQYF. CDR3 sequence (DNA): TGTGCCAGCAGCGTAGGGGGGGCTAGCTACCAAGAGACCCAGTACTTC.

This clonotype occurred a few times. This chain connects TRBV5-1 to TRBJ1-1; 8 positions match TRBD1. Germline values: CDR1 SGHRS, CDR2 YFSETQ. Trimming took 1 base from V and 1 from J; bases not matched to a gene: 12. This CDR3 is built from 18 residues. CDR3: CASSLYEDRAPENTEAFF. The CDR3 DNA follows: TGCGCCAGCAGCTTGTACGAGGACAGGGCCCCCGAGAACACTGAAGCTTTCTTT.

This chain links TRBV7-2 with TRBJ2-5; TRBD2 matches 10 bases. Trimming took 5 bases from V and 1 from J; bases not matched to a gene: 7. The CDR3 covers 16 residues. The germline V gene encodes CDR1 SGHTA and CDR2 FQGNSA. In DNA form, the CDR3 reads TGTGCCAGCAGCGCGACCCTAGCGGGGGCCCAAGAGACCCAGTACTTC. Its protein product is CASSATLAGAQETQYF.

The chain employs TRBV6-2 or TRBV6-3 and TRBJ1-5; no clear D. The length of the CDR3 is 19 residues. Germline values: CDR1 MNHEY, CDR2 SVGEGT. The V gene lost 0 bases and the J gene lost 6 bases, with 24 bases spanning the gap. For the CDR3, the DNA is TGTGCCAGCAGTTACTCGTCAGGTCCCAACGGTCAAATGGGTCAGCCCCAGCATTTT. Its protein is CASSYSSGPNGQMGQPQHF.

The chain has TRBV30 and TRBJ1-5; 9 bases align to TRBD1. Germline values: CDR1 GTSNPN, CDR2 SVGIG (reference sequence). Germline trimming cut 5 bases from V and 7 bases from J; bases unmatched to any gene: 6. CDR3 length equals 13 residues. In DNA, the CDR3 is TGTGCCTGGGACCGACAGGGGGAACAGCCCCAGCATTTT. Its translation: CAWDRQGEQPQHF. The variable domain in full, completed from reference TRBV30 and TRBJ1-5, reads SQTIHQWPATLVQPVGSPLSLECTVEGTSNPNLYWYRQAAGRGLQLLFYSVGIGQISSEVPQNLSASRPQDRQFILSSKKLLLSDSGFYLCAWDRQGEQPQHFGDGTRLSIL.

This clonotype was detected a few times. The genes are TRBV12-3 or TRBV12-4 and TRBJ1-4; TRBD1 aligns across 9 bases. CDR3 length equals 15 residues. V shed 5 bases and J 10 bases; nucleotides not matched to a gene: 11. CDR3 sequence (DNA): TGTGCCAGCAGTCCTGGGGACAGGGCGCAGAGAAAACTGTTTTTT. Encoded protein: CASSPGDRAQRKLFF.

The chain couples TRBV2 to TRBJ1-4; 10 bases line up with TRBD1. This CDR3 has 15 amino acids. Losses at the gene ends were 6 bases for V and 5 bases for J; bases not matched to a gene: 6. The germline CDR1 and CDR2 sequences are SNHLY and FYNNEI. CDR3 region: CASSGPGQGNEKLFF. The CDR3, as DNA: TGTGCCAGCAGCGGTCCGGGACAGGGGAATGAAAAACTGTTTTTT.

V is TRBV20-1 and J is TRBJ1-6; possible D gene TRBD1, 5 bases. Germline-derived CDR1 and CDR2 are DFQATT and SNEGSKA (reference sequence). V lost 0 bases to trimming and J lost 7 bases, with 13 bases between them. The CDR3 sequence is 15 residues long. The CDR3 DNA is TGCAGTGCTAGAGACCGCAGGCAGGGAAATTCACCCCTCCACTTT. This encodes CSARDRRQGNSPLHF.

There are a few counts of this clonotype. The rearrangement links TRBV15 to TRBJ1-1; 7 nucleotides agree with TRBD1. The CDR3 runs to 15 residues. V lost 0 bases to trimming and J lost 3 bases; unmatched junction nucleotides: 4. The germline V gene encodes CDR1 LNHNV and CDR2 YYDKDF (reference sequence). The CDR3 nucleotides are TGTGCCACCAGCAGAGATGACAGGGTTGACACTGAAGCTTTCTTT. This sequence encodes CATSRDDRVDTEAFF.

The V call is TRBV29-1, the J call TRBJ1-4; D ambiguous. Germline V gene lookup returns CDR1 SQVTM and CDR2 ANQGSEA. The CDR3 has 12 residues. Between the trimmed V and J ends, which lost 5 bases and 3 bases, there was a span of 7 bases. CDR3 region: CSVSGPNEKLFF. The CDR3 DNA sequence: TGCAGCGTTTCCGGGCCTAATGAAAAACTGTTTTTT. Based on the CDR3 plus reference TRBV29-1 and TRBJ1-4, the full variable domain is SAVISQKPSRDICQRGTSLTIQCQVDSQVTMMFWYRQQPGQSLTLIATANQGSEATYESGFVIDKFPISRPNLTFSTLTVSNMSPEDSSIYLCSVSGPNEKLFFGSGTQLSVL.

The chain carries TRBV6-1 and TRBJ2-1; 11 bases map to TRBD2. Germline assignment: CDR1 MNHNS and CDR2 SASEGT. V was clipped by 2 bases and J by 4 bases; unmatched bases: 7. The CDR3 is 17 amino acids. The CDR3 DNA follows: TGTGCCAGCAGTGAATTCGCTAGCGGGAGGTCTTACAATGAGCAGTTCTTC. It encodes CASSEFASGRSYNEQFF.

The V and J genes are TRBV12-3 or TRBV12-4 and TRBJ1-2; D call uncertain. This CDR3 has 13 amino acids. The V gene lost 7 bases and the J gene lost 6 bases, with 15 bases spanning the gap. CDR3 coding DNA: TGTGCCAGCACCATGGGCCCCGGGCATGGCTACACCTTC. It is translated as CASTMGPGHGYTF.

The chain recombines TRBV28 with TRBJ2-7; D is ambiguous. Germline V gene data show CDR1 as MDHEN and CDR2 as SYDVKM. V dropped 5 bases and J dropped 2 bases, with 13 bases sitting between them. The CDR3 has 14 residues. The CDR3 sequence is CASSHRFKAYEQYF. The CDR3, as DNA: TGTGCCAGCAGTCATCGATTTAAGGCCTACGAGCAGTACTTC.

In its sample, this clonotype was seen many times. The genes are TRBV29-1 and TRBJ2-1; D is undetermined. The germline V and J ends were trimmed by 5 bases and 3 bases, with 14 bases remaining between them. Germline CDR1 and CDR2: SQVTM and ANQGSEA. The CDR3 runs 14 residues. Here the CDR3 reads CSVRTILVYNEQFF. In DNA, the CDR3 is TGCAGCGTTAGGACCATATTAGTCTACAATGAGCAGTTCTTC.